A selection of T cell receptor beta chains follows, all from one sample in a study of CD8+ T cells in alopecia areata. Only in-frame clones appear in the TCRdb table, and some are missing; sequencing was by immunoSEQ multiplex PCR. The data show some 170,000 clones, about three fifths seen once. Material: CD4+ T cells sorted from blood, obtained at approximately week 60, from a patient treated with tofacitinib. The receptors originated from a human donor with alopecia areata. The conserved cysteine and the conserved F or W are not part of the CDR3 here. Part of the rows lack a size; the others show once, few, many or a class for expanded clones.

>TRBV4-1|-
ASSQFGTGGFGDEQY
>TRBV19|-
ASSMVGGETQY
>TRBV27|-
ASPKSAGAYEQY
>TRBV7-9|few
ASTLGAGALGANVLT
>TRBV5-1|-
ASSLGAGTDGYT
>TRBV28|-
ASTIGSGGNQETQY
>TRBV29-1|-
SVVFQPQETQY
>TRBV29-1|-
SVLRQGGTDTQY
>TRBV7-9|-
ASSRLSGLRTEAF
>TRBV14|few
ASSQMEGQETQY
>TRBV25-1|-
ASSGDRVTDTQY
>TRBV29-1|few
SASGHMNTEAF
>TRBV7-9|few
ASSTHTGTTEAF
>TRBV29-1|-
SVSVGGSGGDEQY
>TRBV6-6|few
ASSEPGREAEQY
>TRBV7-9|-
ASVRSGQGIYEQY
>TRBV7-9|-
ASSLGGYQYGYT
>TRBV29-1|-
STRGGTEAF
>TRBV9|-
ASSVRDRFYEQY
>TRBV19|-
ATQGLGINEQY
>TRBV5-1|few
ASRGSGANVLT
>TRBV29-1|few
SVEEQGGTGELF
>TRBV30|once
AWSYGSNTEAF
>TRBV5-1|-
ASSLGGQVVEAF
>TRBV7-9|-
ASSPLTVAAF
>TRBV29-1|-
SVARGRETEAF
>TRBV5-1|-
ASSLQGRQSTEAF
>TRBV15|few
ATSRGQATGELF
>TRBV6-6|-
ASSLSAAGGRETQY
>TRBV2|-
ASSKGFQLDGYT
>TRBV30|-
AWSVGQRSNQPQH
>TRBV4-1|-
ASSQDGRYEQY
>TRBV9|few
ASSYNTGGTEAF
>TRBV27|-
ASNRGREQY
>TRBV4-1|-
ASSQDLGVVTQY
>TRBV10-1|-
ASSDGGSGTDTQY
>TRBV11-2|-
ASRRTGWHEQF
>TRBV29-1|-
SVQATSHEQF
>TRBV29-1|-
SAARRLSTEAF
>TRBV10-3|-
AISSAAGRGTQY